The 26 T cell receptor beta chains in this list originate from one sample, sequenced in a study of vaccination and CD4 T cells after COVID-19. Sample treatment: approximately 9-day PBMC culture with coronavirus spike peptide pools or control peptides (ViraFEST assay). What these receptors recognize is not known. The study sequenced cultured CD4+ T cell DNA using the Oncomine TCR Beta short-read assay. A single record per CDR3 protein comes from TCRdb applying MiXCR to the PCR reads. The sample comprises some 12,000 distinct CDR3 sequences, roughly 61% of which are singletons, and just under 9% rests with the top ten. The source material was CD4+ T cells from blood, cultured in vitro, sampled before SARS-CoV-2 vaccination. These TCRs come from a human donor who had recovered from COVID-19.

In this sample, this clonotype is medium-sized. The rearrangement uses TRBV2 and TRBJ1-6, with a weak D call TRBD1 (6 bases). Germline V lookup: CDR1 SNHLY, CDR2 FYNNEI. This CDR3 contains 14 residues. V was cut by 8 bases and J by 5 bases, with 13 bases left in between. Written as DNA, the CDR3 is TGTGCCAGCCGAAGGGGGTCAGATAATTCACCCCTCCACTTT. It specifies CASRRGSDNSPLHF.

CDR3 in amino acids: CSAAKSRFYEQYF. The CDR3 region has the DNA TGCAGTGCTGCGAAATCCCGTTTTTACGAGCAGTACTTC. The chain employs TRBV20-1 and TRBJ2-7; D is unclear. V shed 5 bases and J shed 4 bases, with 15 bases lying between them. CDR3 size: 13 residues. CDR1 DFQATT and CDR2 SNEGSKA come from the germline V gene (reference sequence).

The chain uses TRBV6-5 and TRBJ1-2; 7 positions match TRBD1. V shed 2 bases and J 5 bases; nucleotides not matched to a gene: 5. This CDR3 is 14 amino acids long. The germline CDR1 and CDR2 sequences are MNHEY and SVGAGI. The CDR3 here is CASSYDRVLYGYTF. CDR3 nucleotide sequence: TGTGCCAGCAGTTACGACAGGGTTTTGTATGGCTACACCTTC.

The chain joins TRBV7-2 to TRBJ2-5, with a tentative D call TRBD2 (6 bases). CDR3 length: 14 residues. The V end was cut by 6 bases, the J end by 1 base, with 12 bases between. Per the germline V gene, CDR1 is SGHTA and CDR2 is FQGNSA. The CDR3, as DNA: TGTGCCAGCAGTTCTACGGGGGTCCAAGAGACCCAGTACTTC. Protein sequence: CASSSTGVQETQYF.

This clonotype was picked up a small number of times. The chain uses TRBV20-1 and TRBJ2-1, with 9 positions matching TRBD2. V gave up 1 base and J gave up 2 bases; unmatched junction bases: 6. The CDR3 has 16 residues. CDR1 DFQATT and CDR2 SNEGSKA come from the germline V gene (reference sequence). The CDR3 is CSARGPSGVTYNEQFF. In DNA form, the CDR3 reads TGCAGTGCTAGAGGGCCTAGCGGGGTTACCTACAATGAGCAGTTCTTC.

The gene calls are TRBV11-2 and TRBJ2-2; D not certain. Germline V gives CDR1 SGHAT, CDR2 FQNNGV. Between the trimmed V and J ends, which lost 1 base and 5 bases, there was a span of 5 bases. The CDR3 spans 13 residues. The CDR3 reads CASSLGETGELFF. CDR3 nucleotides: TGTGCCAGCAGCTTAGGAGAGACCGGGGAGCTGTTTTTT.

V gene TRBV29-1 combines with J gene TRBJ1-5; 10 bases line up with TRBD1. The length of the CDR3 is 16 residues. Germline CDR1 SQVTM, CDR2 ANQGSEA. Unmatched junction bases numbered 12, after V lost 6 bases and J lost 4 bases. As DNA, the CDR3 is TGCAGCGTCGCCTTGCCCGGGACAGGGGTAAATCAGCCCCAGCATTTT. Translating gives CSVALPGTGVNQPQHF.

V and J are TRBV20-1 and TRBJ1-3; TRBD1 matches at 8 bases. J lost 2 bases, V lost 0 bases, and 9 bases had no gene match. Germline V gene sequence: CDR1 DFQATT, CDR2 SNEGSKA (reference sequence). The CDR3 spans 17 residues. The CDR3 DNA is TGCAGTGCTAGAGATCGGGACAGGCTCGGCCCTGGAAACACCATATATTTT. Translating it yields CSARDRDRLGPGNTIYF.

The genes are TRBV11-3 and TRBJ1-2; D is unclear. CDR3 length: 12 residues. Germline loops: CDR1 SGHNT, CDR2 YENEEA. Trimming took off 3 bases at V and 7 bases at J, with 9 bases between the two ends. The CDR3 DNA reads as TGTGCCAGCAGCTTGAGGGATCTTGGCTACACCTTC. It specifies CASSLRDLGYTF.

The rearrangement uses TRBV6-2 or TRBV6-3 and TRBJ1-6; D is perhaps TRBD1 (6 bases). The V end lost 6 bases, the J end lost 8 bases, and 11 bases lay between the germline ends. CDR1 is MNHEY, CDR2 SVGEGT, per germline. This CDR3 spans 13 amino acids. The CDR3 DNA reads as TGTGCCAGCAGCTTATACAGGGATTCACCCCTCCACTTT. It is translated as CASSLYRDSPLHF.

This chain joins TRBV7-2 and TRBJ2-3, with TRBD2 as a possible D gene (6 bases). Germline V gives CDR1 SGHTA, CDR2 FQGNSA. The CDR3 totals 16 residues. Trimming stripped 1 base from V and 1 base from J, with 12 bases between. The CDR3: CASSLVVLAGTDTQYF. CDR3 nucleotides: TGTGCCAGCAGCTTAGTTGTGTTAGCGGGCACAGATACGCAGTATTTT.

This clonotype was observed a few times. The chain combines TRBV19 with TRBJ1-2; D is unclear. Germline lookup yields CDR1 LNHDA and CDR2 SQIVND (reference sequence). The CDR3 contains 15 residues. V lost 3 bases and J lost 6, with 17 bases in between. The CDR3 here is CASSIRGSAGNGYTF. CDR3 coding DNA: TGTGCCAGTAGTATTCGGGGTAGTGCTGGCAATGGCTACACCTTC.

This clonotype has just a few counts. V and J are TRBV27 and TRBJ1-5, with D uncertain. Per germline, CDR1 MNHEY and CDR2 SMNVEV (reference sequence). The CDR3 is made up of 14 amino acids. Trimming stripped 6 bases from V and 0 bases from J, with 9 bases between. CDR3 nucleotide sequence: TGTGCCAGCAGCTCCCTTTATAGCAATCAGCCCCAGCATTTT. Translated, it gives CASSSLYSNQPQHF.

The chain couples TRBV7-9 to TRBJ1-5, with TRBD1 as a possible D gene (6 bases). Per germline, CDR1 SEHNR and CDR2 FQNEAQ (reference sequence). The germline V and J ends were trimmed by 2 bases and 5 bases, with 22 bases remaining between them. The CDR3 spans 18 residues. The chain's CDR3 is CASSLTDTQGRGHQPQHF. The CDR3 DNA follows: TGTGCCAGCAGCTTAACTGATACACAGGGAAGGGGTCATCAGCCCCAGCATTTT.

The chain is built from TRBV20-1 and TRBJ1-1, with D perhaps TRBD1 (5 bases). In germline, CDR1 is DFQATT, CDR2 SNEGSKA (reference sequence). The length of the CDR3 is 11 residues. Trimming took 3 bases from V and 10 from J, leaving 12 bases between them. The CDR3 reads CSASQGRGAFF. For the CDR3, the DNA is TGCAGTGCTAGCCAGGGCCGTGGAGCTTTCTTT.

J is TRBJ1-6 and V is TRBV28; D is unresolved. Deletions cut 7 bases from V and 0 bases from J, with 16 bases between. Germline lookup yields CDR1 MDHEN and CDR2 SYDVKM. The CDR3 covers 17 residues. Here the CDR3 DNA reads TGTGCCAGCACTTTTCCGTCCGAGGGCTCCTATAATTCACCCCTCCACTTT. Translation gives CASTFPSEGSYNSPLHF. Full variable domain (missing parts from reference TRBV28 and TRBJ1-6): DVKVTQSSRYLVKRTGEKVFLECVQDMDHENMFWYRQDPGLGLRLIYFSYDVKMKEKGDIPEGYSVSREKKERFSLILESASTNQTSMYLCASTFPSEGSYNSPLHFGNGTRLTVT.

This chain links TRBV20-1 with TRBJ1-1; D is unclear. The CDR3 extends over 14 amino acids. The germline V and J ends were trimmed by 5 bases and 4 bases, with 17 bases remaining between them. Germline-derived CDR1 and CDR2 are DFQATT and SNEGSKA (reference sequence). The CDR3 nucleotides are TGCAGTGCTCCCGGGCACCCGCGGGTCACTGAAGCTTTCTTT. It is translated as CSAPGHPRVTEAFF.

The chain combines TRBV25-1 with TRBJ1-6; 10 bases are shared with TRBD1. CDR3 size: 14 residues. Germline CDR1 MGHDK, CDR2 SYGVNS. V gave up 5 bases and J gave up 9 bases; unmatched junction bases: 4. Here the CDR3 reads CASSRTGGSSPLHF. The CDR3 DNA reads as TGTGCCAGCAGTCGGACAGGGGGAAGTTCACCCCTCCACTTT.

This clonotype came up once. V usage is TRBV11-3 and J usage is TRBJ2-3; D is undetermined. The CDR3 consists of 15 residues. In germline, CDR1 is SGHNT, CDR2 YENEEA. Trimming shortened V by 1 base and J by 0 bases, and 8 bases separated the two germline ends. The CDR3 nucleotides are TGTGCCAGCAGCTTAGGCGGCGGAAGCACAGATACGCAGTATTTT. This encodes CASSLGGGSTDTQYF.

The DNA for the CDR3 is TGTGCCAGCAGTGAAGCTACAGCGACTGAAGCTTTCTTT. Protein product: CASSEATATEAFF. This sequence joins TRBV6-1 and TRBJ1-1; no definite D call. CDR3 length: 13 residues. Deletions cut 0 bases from V and 5 bases from J, with 7 bases between. Germline V gene lookup returns CDR1 MNHNS and CDR2 SASEGT.

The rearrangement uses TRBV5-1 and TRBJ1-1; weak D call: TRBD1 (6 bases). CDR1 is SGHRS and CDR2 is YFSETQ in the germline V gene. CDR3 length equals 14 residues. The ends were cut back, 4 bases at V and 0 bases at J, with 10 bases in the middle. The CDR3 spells CASSAGQLNTEAFF. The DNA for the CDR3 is TGCGCCAGCAGCGCCGGACAGTTGAACACTGAAGCTTTCTTT.

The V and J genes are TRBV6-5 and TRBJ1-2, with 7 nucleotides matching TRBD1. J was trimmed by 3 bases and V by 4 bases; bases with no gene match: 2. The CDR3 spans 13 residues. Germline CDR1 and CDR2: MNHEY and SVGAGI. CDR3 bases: TGTGCCAGCAGTTTTACAGGGGACTATGGCTACACCTTC. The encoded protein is CASSFTGDYGYTF.

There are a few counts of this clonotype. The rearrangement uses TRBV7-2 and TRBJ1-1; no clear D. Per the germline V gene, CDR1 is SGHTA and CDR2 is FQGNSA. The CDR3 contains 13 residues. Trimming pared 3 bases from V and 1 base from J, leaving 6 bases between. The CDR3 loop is CASSFPTNTEAFF. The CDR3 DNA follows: TGTGCCAGCAGCTTCCCGACGAACACTGAAGCTTTCTTT. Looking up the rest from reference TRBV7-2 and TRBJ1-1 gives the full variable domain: GAGVSQSPSNKVTEKGKDVELRCDPISGHTALYWYRQSLGQGLEFLIYFQGNSAPDKSGLPSDRFSAERTGGSVSTLTIQRTQQEDSAVYLCASSFPTNTEAFFGQGTRLTVV.

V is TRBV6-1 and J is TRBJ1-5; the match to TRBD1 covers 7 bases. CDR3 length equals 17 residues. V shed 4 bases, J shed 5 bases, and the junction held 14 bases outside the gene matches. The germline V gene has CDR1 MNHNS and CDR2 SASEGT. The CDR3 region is CASSGIHQGVRDQPQHF. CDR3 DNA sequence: TGTGCCAGCAGTGGGATCCACCAGGGGGTTCGTGATCAGCCCCAGCATTTT.

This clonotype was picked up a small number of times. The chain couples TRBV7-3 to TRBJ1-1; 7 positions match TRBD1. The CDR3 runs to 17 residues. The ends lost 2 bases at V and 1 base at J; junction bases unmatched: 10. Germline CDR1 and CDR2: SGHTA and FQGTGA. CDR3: CASSLWPQGTANTEAFF. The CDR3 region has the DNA TGTGCCAGCAGCTTATGGCCACAGGGGACGGCGAACACTGAAGCTTTCTTT.

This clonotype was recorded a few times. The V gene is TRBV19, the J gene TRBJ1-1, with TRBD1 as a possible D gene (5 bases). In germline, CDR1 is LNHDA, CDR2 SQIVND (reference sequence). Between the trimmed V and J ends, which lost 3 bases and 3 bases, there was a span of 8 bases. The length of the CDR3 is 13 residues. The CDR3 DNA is TGTGCCAGTAGTATCGGCAGGGACACTGAAGCTTTCTTT. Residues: CASSIGRDTEAFF. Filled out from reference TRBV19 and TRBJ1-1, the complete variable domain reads DGGITQSPKYLFRKEGQNVTLSCEQNLNHDAMYWYRQDPGQGLRLIYYSQIVNDFQKGDIAEGYSVSREKKESFPLTVTSAQKNPTAFYLCASSIGRDTEAFFGQGTRLTVV.